What follows is one T cell receptor (beta chain) and its context. Original data processing: Amplification from reference gene primers served as the basis for estimated nucleated cell counts. Assay: immunoSEQ multiplex PCR; the TCRdb copy retains only in-frame clones and omits some. V and J calls and clone size follow that table, whereas D and trimming were derived from the DNA. Of tens of thousands of clones detected, 75% to 90% appear once; the ten largest clones hold 1.3%. This record comes from a study of blood T cell repertoires in COVID-19. Study context: Researchers got acute and convalescent COVID-19 samples from the United States, Italy and Spain.

What was sequenced was peripheral blood. The sequence was obtained from an elderly woman with acute or convalescent COVID-19.

CDR3 nucleotides: TGTGCCTGGACGGTCGTCTCGAACACCGGGGAGCTGTTTTTT. As protein: CAWTVVSNTGELFF. The chain employs TRBV30 and TRBJ2-2; D is undetermined. V was trimmed by 4 bases and J by 0 bases, leaving 9 bases between them. CDR3 length equals 14 residues. From germline, CDR1 is GTSNPN and CDR2 SVGIG (reference sequence). The full variable domain, with the rest looked up from reference TRBV30 and TRBJ2-2, is SQTIHQWPATLVQPVGSPLSLECTVEGTSNPNLYWYRQAAGRGLQLLFYSVGIGQISSEVPQNLSASRPQDRQFILSSKKLLLSDSGFYLCAWTVVSNTGELFFGEGSRLTVL.